This T cell receptor (beta chain) was sequenced in a study of shared clonotypes between healthy human individuals. Findings and limits, study-wide: Sequencing depth was a factor that was expected to affect clonotype sharing among donors. The authors sampled blood alone, and tissue repertoires likely differ.

This clone appeared once. Its specificity is unknown. The germline CDR1 and CDR2 sequences are SSHAT and FNYEAQ (reference sequence). The CDR3 extends over 17 amino acids. V was pared by 3 bases and J by 0 bases, with 12 bases between. Free of recent acute infections or vaccinations, the donors were healthy HIV-negative adults. Naive CD4+ cells were CD45RA-selected; the remaining cells were memory. Data came from immunoSEQ multiplex PCR; TCRdb stores just in-frame clones and leaves some out. This sample yields roughly 1.5 million clones, of which approximately 98% are seen a single time; roughly 0.4% belongs to the top ten.

The chain carries TRBV7-7 and TRBJ2-6; D is uncertain. The source of this sequence is a man aged 25 to 40 in good health. The specimen sequenced was naive CD4+ T cells sorted from blood. Subset: CD45RA+ positively selected. CDR3 in DNA: TGTGCCAGCAGCTTGGGTTTAGGAAGCTCTGGGGCCAACGTCCTGACTTTC. Protein product: CASSLGLGSSGANVLTF.